The following is a T cell receptor (beta chain) sequence with its context. No antigen is known for it. This entry is derived from a study of human thymus T cells. In corrective heart surgery, resections were taken, and these provided the thymus tissue. The sample donors, healthy Finnish infants, were having corrective surgery for congenital heart defects. Germline CDR1 is GTSNPN and CDR2 is SVGIG (reference sequence). The V end was cut by 3 bases, the J end by 5 bases, with 10 bases between. This CDR3 has 12 residues. Study-wide results and caveats: Biased V and J segment usage appeared in thymus and peripheral blood. Thymic repertoires overlap heavily among unrelated individuals, related research has reported.

Generated by immunoSEQ multiplex PCR, the TCRdb table keeps only in-frame clones and is missing some. The data show roughly 130,000 clones, over 85% seen once. The chain links TRBV30 to TRBJ1-2; D is uncertain. The source material was thymus tissue. The clonotype was recovered from a boy younger than two with a congenital heart defect but otherwise immunologically healthy. The CDR3: CAWSVPLYGYTF. In nucleotides, the CDR3 is TGTGCCTGGAGCGTGCCATTATATGGCTACACCTTC. The full variable domain, with the rest looked up from reference TRBV30 and TRBJ1-2, is SQTIHQWPATLVQPVGSPLSLECTVEGTSNPNLYWYRQAAGRGLQLLFYSVGIGQISSEVPQNLSASRPQDRQFILSSKKLLLSDSGFYLCAWSVPLYGYTFGSGTRLTVV.